This T cell receptor beta chain appears in the sequencing data of a study of T-cell reconstitution after alpha-beta-depleted transplantation in children. Study outcomes and limitations: After transplant, at about two months, alpha-beta T cells were reportedly derived from several hundred expanded graft clones. The main origin of T-cell counts and diversity one year after transplant was newly produced T cells. Certain patients had high TCRbeta diversity at day 60, and it came from recipient T cells and thymic progenitors that survived.

Germline-derived CDR1 and CDR2 are SGHRS and YFSETQ. The CDR3 totals 16 residues. V was trimmed by 1 base and J by 1 base, leaving 13 bases between them. This clonotype has a handful of counts. The antigen is undetermined. Preparation of the TCRbeta library involved a method that used unique molecular identifiers. TCRdb re-called the PCR reads with MiXCR, one entry per CDR3 protein. The table records 77,000 or so distinct CDR3 sequences, approximately 18% of them present only once. The chain is built from TRBV5-1 and TRBJ2-3; either TRBD1 or TRBD2 may fit D (6 bases each). This TCR came from a male patient between 2 and 9 years old who had a stem cell transplant for acute lymphoblastic leukemia, so the T cells may come from the graft donor. Source: PBMCs, mostly from graft donor cells, taken 360 days after TCRalphabeta/CD19-depleted stem cell transplant. CDR3 DNA: TGCGCCAGCAGCTTGTGGTACGGGGGCGGCACAGATACGCAGTATTTT. As protein: CASSLWYGGGTDTQYF.